Listed below are T cell receptor beta chains from one sample, sequenced in a study of blood T cell repertoires in COVID-19. Only in-frame clones appear in the TCRdb table, and some are missing; sequencing was by immunoSEQ multiplex PCR. The sample includes around 300,000 clones, 75% to 90% of them seen just once. Sequencing used PBMCs or T cells enriched from blood (not recorded which). Source of these receptors: a man aged 25-45 years who had recovered from COVID-19. Each CDR3 is given with its conserved first and last residue. The D gene is left open where the match is weak.

CDR3aa: CASSLTGGMQTQYF
v_gene: TRBV11-3
d_gene: TRBD2

CDR3aa: CASSEGPWGDRGHEQYF
v_gene: TRBV6-1
d_gene: -

CDR3aa: CASSLAGGVGEEQYF
v_gene: TRBV5-1
d_gene: -

CDR3aa: CASSGGGNTIYF
v_gene: TRBV9
d_gene: -

CDR3aa: CASSLRRDLGYTF
v_gene: TRBV28
d_gene: -

CDR3aa: CASSIGPRPYYGYTF
v_gene: TRBV19
d_gene: -

CDR3aa: CASSSYNSPLHF
v_gene: TRBV12-3/TRBV12-4
d_gene: -

CDR3aa: CASSWAGDGYTF
v_gene: TRBV11-2
d_gene: -

CDR3aa: CASSPGDRGFNSPLHF
v_gene: TRBV4-1
d_gene: TRBD1

CDR3aa: CASSFHLRQGQEKLFF
v_gene: TRBV7-9
d_gene: TRBD1

CDR3aa: CASSQEHGGAYEQYF
v_gene: TRBV4-1
d_gene: -

CDR3aa: CASSEGSVQPQHF
v_gene: TRBV9
d_gene: -

CDR3aa: CASSLGLVYEQYF
v_gene: TRBV28
d_gene: TRBD2

CDR3aa: CASSNKRGAVYNEQFF
v_gene: TRBV5-6
d_gene: TRBD2

CDR3aa: CASSSDRTHEQFF
v_gene: TRBV7-8
d_gene: -

CDR3aa: CARPTSEDLFPVDSDYEQYF
v_gene: TRBV7-7
d_gene: -

CDR3aa: CASGDRVHEQYF
v_gene: TRBV28
d_gene: TRBD1

CDR3aa: CASSDRDFNEKLFF
v_gene: TRBV2
d_gene: -

CDR3aa: CASSLFTGGDEAFF
v_gene: TRBV7-2
d_gene: TRBD1

CDR3aa: CASSQAGQETQYF
v_gene: TRBV14
d_gene: -

CDR3aa: CASSPHRDRGYTF
v_gene: TRBV28
d_gene: -

CDR3aa: CASSGLQLDGYTF
v_gene: TRBV3-1/TRBV3-2
d_gene: -

CDR3aa: CSVEERYRVGNTEAFF
v_gene: TRBV29-1
d_gene: -

CDR3aa: CASSLPGYGDQPQHF
v_gene: TRBV19
d_gene: -

CDR3aa: CASTRDIGDSPLHF
v_gene: TRBV19
d_gene: -

CDR3aa: CASSRTATNEKLFF
v_gene: TRBV6-5
d_gene: -

CDR3aa: CASSQGHYNEQFF
v_gene: TRBV3-1/TRBV3-2
d_gene: -

CDR3aa: CASRSRRDRGTGELFF
v_gene: TRBV7-9
d_gene: TRBD1

CDR3aa: CASSDSWTETGELFF
v_gene: TRBV10-1
d_gene: -

CDR3aa: CAWSVRLTGHQPQHF
v_gene: TRBV30
d_gene: -

CDR3aa: CASSGQSQETQYF
v_gene: TRBV10-2
d_gene: -

CDR3aa: CASSLDSGQPQHF
v_gene: TRBV4-2
d_gene: -

CDR3aa: CASSLPLSGARDEQFF
v_gene: TRBV5-4
d_gene: TRBD2

CDR3aa: CASSPSGGTSYEQYF
v_gene: TRBV5-1
d_gene: TRBD2

CDR3aa: CASSRQGIGGNTIYF
v_gene: TRBV13
d_gene: TRBD1

CDR3aa: CASSQTINHVRLQGTYEQYF
v_gene: TRBV4-1
d_gene: -

CDR3aa: CAIPGLADNEQFF
v_gene: TRBV7-9
d_gene: TRBD2

CDR3aa: CASSRDGQSYEQYF
v_gene: TRBV11-3
d_gene: -

CDR3aa: CASSSGQGTYNSPLHF
v_gene: TRBV5-4
d_gene: TRBD1

CDR3aa: CASSRTGAENNSPLHF
v_gene: TRBV5-1
d_gene: TRBD1

CDR3aa: CASNLGLTTYNEQFF
v_gene: TRBV2
d_gene: -